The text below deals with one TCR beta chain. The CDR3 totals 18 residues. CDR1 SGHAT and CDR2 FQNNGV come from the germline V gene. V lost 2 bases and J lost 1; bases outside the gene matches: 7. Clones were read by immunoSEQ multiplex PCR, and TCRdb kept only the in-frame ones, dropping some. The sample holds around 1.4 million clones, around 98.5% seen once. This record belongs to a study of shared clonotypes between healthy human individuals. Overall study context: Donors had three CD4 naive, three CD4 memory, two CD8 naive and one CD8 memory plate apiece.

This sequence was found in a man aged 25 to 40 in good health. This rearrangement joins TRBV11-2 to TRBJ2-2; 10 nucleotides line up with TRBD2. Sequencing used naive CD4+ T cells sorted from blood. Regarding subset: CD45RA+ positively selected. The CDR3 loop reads CASSLSPLAGVNTGELFF. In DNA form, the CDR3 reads TGTGCCAGCAGCTTATCCCCCCTAGCGGGAGTGAACACCGGGGAGCTGTTTTTT.